A selection of T cell receptor beta chains follows, all from one sample in a study of blood T cell repertoires in COVID-19. Using immunoSEQ multiplex PCR, the repertoire was profiled, and TCRdb retains in-frame clones only, with some absent. The sample lists about 68,000 clones, just over 85% seen once, with roughly 3.7% in the top ten. Specimen: peripheral blood. These receptors were obtained from a man in his fifties or sixties with acute or convalescent COVID-19. CDR3s include the opening cysteine and the closing phenylalanine or tryptophan. The D gene is left open where the match is weak. Size values are once, few and many counts, or a class for expanded clones, and some rows have none.

d_call clone_size v_call cdr3_aa
TRBD2 NA TRBV19 CASTGLAGAPTGELFF
NA few TRBV5-5 CASSQATDTQYF
NA few TRBV29-1 CSVGGGRGETQYF
NA few TRBV9 CASSVVDSYEQYF
NA NA TRBV5-1 CASSLVSARPPSGELFF
TRBD2 NA TRBV28 CASSPMASGKETQYF
NA few TRBV5-1 CASSFGSNSYEQYF
NA NA TRBV7-8 CASSPGDFYEQYF
TRBD2 NA TRBV10-3 CAISDLAGGHNEQFF
TRBD1 once TRBV29-1 CSVDGTGVSYTF
TRBD1 NA TRBV7-8 CASSLGQGAVPEAFF
NA NA TRBV5-1 CASSLVSGDGSPLHF
NA NA TRBV6-6 CASSYSMAWGDETQYF
TRBD2 NA TRBV30 CAWSHLAGDTDTQYF
NA NA TRBV27 CASSLGSTSRQPQHF
NA NA TRBV5-1 CASSLDWEQPQHF
TRBD1 NA TRBV13 CASSLDPGQGGEKLFF
NA NA TRBV27 CASSFGGGQPQHF
TRBD1 once TRBV6-6 CASSYSQGVYEQYF
NA NA TRBV5-1 CASSEGWSTGELFF
NA NA TRBV13 CASSQTSSGEAFF
NA NA TRBV5-5 CASSLSNRDNQPQHF
NA once TRBV28 CASSLFEEAEQYF
TRBD2 once TRBV9 CASSVAAGETDTQYF
TRBD1 NA TRBV10-3 CATQGAGELFF
NA NA TRBV5-1 CASSLPRGSGETQYF
TRBD1 NA TRBV29-1 CSALTGNLYGYTF
NA NA TRBV6-1 CASSEAEASQYF
TRBD2 few TRBV27 CASSRTSGGSYEQYF
NA NA TRBV10-3 CAISESNLPGSNSPLHF
NA NA TRBV6-2/TRBV6-3 CASSYSAGYTGELFF
TRBD2 NA TRBV5-1 CASRTSAGADTQYF
NA NA TRBV7-7 CASSLMGASGETQYF
TRBD1 NA TRBV6-1 CASSDPGQGNTEAFF
TRBD1 NA TRBV5-1 CASRPQGGPNTEAFF
TRBD2 NA TRBV11-3 CASSIGRTSLAQYF
NA NA TRBV12-3/TRBV12-4 CASSFEVGRGYTF
NA NA TRBV5-4 CASSLVGAGVEQFF
TRBD1 few TRBV6-5 CASSYWTGEGGYTF
NA NA TRBV19 CASSIKSGSPPYEQYF
NA NA TRBV18 CASSPPAGDGPQHF
TRBD2 NA TRBV7-9 CASSMTSVEQFF
TRBD2 NA TRBV15 CATSRDPSGGPQYF
TRBD1 NA TRBV18 CASSLAQQGANTEAFF
NA NA TRBV4-1 CASSRLPTATNEKLFF
NA NA TRBV4-1 CASSQVRETNNEQFF
NA NA TRBV11-3 CASSLGGYNEQFF
NA NA TRBV5-1 CASSLGQETSTDTQYF
TRBD1 NA TRBV30 CAGSLSGQRWYGYTF
NA NA TRBV10-3 CAIRAGHREMSF
NA NA TRBV10-3 CAISESSGGGADIPNEKLFF